This entry features one T cell receptor beta chain sequence. The sample originates from a study of blood T cell repertoires in COVID-19. Assay: immunoSEQ multiplex PCR; the TCRdb copy retains only in-frame clones and omits some. The table has approximately 250,000 clones, approximately 80% seen once; the top ten hold less than 7.5%. Germline CDR1 reads MNHEY; CDR2 reads SMNVEV (reference sequence). The CDR3 contains 15 residues. The V end lost 6 bases, the J end lost 7 bases, and 20 bases lay between the germline ends. This clonotype was obtained from a woman between 50 and 59 years old with acute or convalescent COVID-19. The chain links TRBV27 to TRBJ2-3, with D perhaps matching TRBD2 (5 bases). The sequenced material came from peripheral blood. CDR3 DNA: TGTGCCAGCAGAACCCCTGGACTTCTTGGGCATACGCAGTATTTT. It yields the protein CASRTPGLLGHTQYF.